Listed below are T cell receptor beta chains from one sample, sequenced in a study of blood T cells in healthy people across ages. TCRdb re-analysed the 5' RACE reads in MiXCR, keeping a single row per CDR3 protein. The data contain about 1.8 million distinct CDR3 sequences, 49% of them singletons. Sample: blood. Receptor source: a woman aged 35 to 49 in good health. CDR3s include the opening cysteine and the closing phenylalanine or tryptophan. The D gene is left open where the match is weak. Rows give clone size only sometimes, using once, few, many, or a class for an expanded clone.

>TRBV12-3/TRBV12-4|TRBD1|few|15|TRBJ1-2
CASIGARGLRSGYTF
TGTGCCAGCATCGGGGCCAGGGGGCTCCGTTCTGGCTACACCTTC
>TRBV18|TRBD1|.|16|TRBJ2-3
CASSPSRTGYSDTQYF
TGTGCCAGCTCACCAAGTAGGACAGGGTATTCAGATACGCAGTATTTT
>TRBV7-2|TRBD1|.|14|TRBJ1-2
CASSLIRTGYGYTF
TGTGCCAGCAGCTTAATTAGGACAGGGTATGGCTACACCTTC
>TRBV20-1|.|.|13|TRBJ1-2
CSARVEQFYGYSF
TGCAGTGCTAGAGTTGAACAGTTCTATGGCTACTCCTTC
>TRBV28|TRBD1|.|14|TRBJ2-5
CASMLDRGRETQYF
TGTGCCAGCATGTTGGACAGGGGACGAGAGACCCAGTACTTC
>TRBV20-1|.|.|15|TRBJ2-1
CSAQRAQGLYNEQFF
TGCAGTGCGCAAAGGGCCCAAGGTCTCTACAATGAGCAGTTCTTC
>TRBV7-2|.|.|14|TRBJ2-7
CASSSRPMTVEQYF
TGTGCCAGCAGCTCACGGCCAATGACTGTCGAGCAGTACTTC
>TRBV28|TRBD2|.|18|TRBJ2-5
CASSFSRLAGGRKETQYF
TGTGCCAGCAGTTTTTCGCGGCTAGCGGGGGGGCGGAAGGAGACCCAGTACTTC
>TRBV29-1|.|many|11|TRBJ2-5
CSVEDRETQYF
TGCAGCGTTGAAGACCGAGAGACCCAGTACTTC
>TRBV7-2|.|.|14|TRBJ2-1
CASSVRGGVDEQFF
TGTGCCAGCAGCGTGAGGGGGGGCGTCGATGAGCAGTTCTTC
>TRBV28|.|.|16|TRBJ2-4
CASSLRQGRSKNIQYF
TGTGCCAGCAGTTTACGGCAGGGCCGAAGCAAAAACATTCAGTACTTC
>TRBV7-9|.|many|11|TRBJ2-3
CASSIGGTQYF
TGTGCCAGCAGTATAGGGGGTACGCAGTATTTT
>TRBV9|.|.|13|TRBJ2-1
CASSVTPGSEQFF
TGTGCCAGCAGCGTAACTCCAGGGAGTGAGCAGTTCTTC
>TRBV27|.|.|15|TRBJ1-2
CASSPIGSGNYGYTF
TGTGCCAGCAGTCCCATCGGCAGCGGAAACTATGGCTACACCTTC
>TRBV5-6|.|.|10|TRBJ2-3
CALEGDTQYF
TGTGCACTAGAGGGGGATACGCAGTATTTT
>TRBV9|.|.|13|TRBJ2-1
CASSVDGGDEQFF
TGTGCCAGCAGCGTAGATGGTGGGGATGAGCAGTTCTTC
>TRBV4-2|TRBD2|.|17|TRBJ2-5
CASSQDELAGGPETQYF
TGTGCCAGCAGCCAGGACGAACTAGCGGGGGGGCCGGAGACCCAGTACTTC
>TRBV6-5|TRBD1|.|18|TRBJ2-3
CASSYSKQGAPGTDTQYF
TGTGCCAGCAGTTACTCGAAACAGGGGGCGCCCGGCACAGATACGCAGTATTTT
>TRBV7-8|.|once|12|TRBJ1-5
CASSPTEQPQHF
TGTGCCAGCAGCCCCACCGAACAGCCCCAGCATTTT
>TRBV10-3|TRBD2|few|17|TRBJ2-5
CAISLAGAKSEGETQYF
TGTGCCATCAGTTTAGCGGGGGCGAAATCCGAGGGAGAGACCCAGTACTTC
>TRBV20-1|.|.|15|TRBJ2-7
CSARGDIGSSYEQYF
TGCAGTGCTAGGGGGGACATCGGGAGCTCCTACGAGCAGTACTTC
>TRBV12-3/TRBV12-4|TRBD1|.|14|TRBJ2-7
CASSTRQGVGEQYF
TGTGCCAGCAGTACACGACAGGGTGTGGGCGAGCAGTACTTC
>TRBV29-1|.|.|15|TRBJ2-3
CSVVIMDSRTDTQYF
TGCAGCGTTGTGATAATGGACAGCCGAACAGATACGCAGTATTTT
>TRBV2|TRBD1|.|14|TRBJ2-5
CASNGDRGHETQYF
TGTGCCAGCAATGGGGACAGGGGGCATGAGACCCAGTACTTC